The 9 T cell receptor beta chains given below trace back to one sample, sequenced in a study of STAT5B mutations in CD4+ large granular lymphocyte leukemia. Sequencing used immunoSEQ multiplex PCR; TCRdb keeps in-frame clones, though not all of them. The sample records about 46,000 clones, about 80% being singletons. Sequences were obtained from CD4+ T cells from blood buffy coats. Receptors were obtained from a human donor in good health.

The gene calls are TRBV5-4 and TRBJ2-3, with 10 bases lining up with TRBD2. The length of the CDR3 is 16 residues. J was trimmed by 5 bases and V by 4 bases; bases with no gene match: 10. Germline loops: CDR1 SGHNT, CDR2 YYREEE (reference sequence). CDR3 loop: CASSPGAAGGLDTQYF. The CDR3 coding sequence is TGTGCCAGCAGCCCAGGGGCAGCGGGGGGGCTAGATACGCAGTATTTT.

This clone showed up just once. The chain has TRBV5-4 and TRBJ1-4; D is unclear. Looked up from germline, CDR1 is SGHNT and CDR2 is YYREEE (reference sequence). The CDR3 length is 16 residues. V gave up 3 bases and J gave up 0 bases, with 12 bases separating them. CDR3 nucleotides: TGTGCCAGCAGCTCCGCTGGGCTTGCAACTAATGAAAAACTGTTTTTT. This translates into CASSSAGLATNEKLFF.

Written as DNA, the CDR3 is TGTGCCAGTAGCAAGTGGGATGGAACCGGGGAGCTGTTTTTT. It encodes CASSKWDGTGELFF. The chain uses TRBV19 and TRBJ2-2; D is uncertain. Germline values: CDR1 LNHDA, CDR2 SQIVND (reference sequence). The CDR3 is 14 residues long. With 6 bases removed from V and 5 bases from J, the gap between germline ends came to 13 bases.

Here the CDR3 reads CASSLQEGASGANVLTF. DNA for the CDR3: TGCGCCAGCAGCTTACAGGAAGGGGCCTCCGGGGCCAACGTCCTGACTTTC. The chain is built from TRBV5-1 and TRBJ2-6, with D possibly matching TRBD1 (5 bases). CDR1 SGHRS and CDR2 YFSETQ come from the germline V gene. V dropped 2 bases and J dropped 4 bases, with 16 bases sitting between them. This CDR3 is built from 17 residues.

This clone was seen just once. The chain combines TRBV5-4 with TRBJ2-7; either TRBD1 or TRBD2 may supply D (6 bases each). Trimming removed 0 bases at V and 0 bases at J, with 10 bases between. CDR3 size: 15 residues. The germline CDR1 and CDR2 sequences are SGHNT and YYREEE (reference sequence). This CDR3 reads CASSLAGARSYEQYF. In nucleotides, the CDR3 is TGTGCCAGCAGCTTGGCGGGGGCCCGCTCCTACGAGCAGTACTTC.

This clone was seen only a few times. The rearrangement joins TRBV11-2 to TRBJ2-7; TRBD1 or TRBD2 may be the D gene (5 bases each). V shed 5 bases and J shed 2 bases, with 16 bases lying between them. The length of the CDR3 is 15 residues. Per the germline V gene, CDR1 is SGHAT and CDR2 is FQNNGV. The CDR3 loop reads CASSKGRLWAYEQYF. DNA for the CDR3: TGTGCCAGCAGCAAGGGACGCCTTTGGGCCTACGAGCAGTACTTC.

This clone was observed a single time. The chain links TRBV21-1 to TRBJ2-7; no DNA check was done on the table's D call, TRBD2. TRBV21-1 has pseudogene status. This CDR3 contains 12 residues. This chain's CDR3 is CASSKVGLEQYF. In DNA form, the CDR3 reads TGTGCCAGCAGCAAGGTAGGACTCGAGCAGTACTTC.

The chain joins TRBV5-1 to TRBJ2-2; D gene unclear. Germline CDR1 is SGHRS and CDR2 is YFSETQ. Trimming stripped 0 bases from V and 6 bases from J, with 15 bases between. The CDR3 totals 16 residues. The CDR3 nucleotides read TGCGCCAGCAGCTTGGCCTACAGAGGAGTATCCGGGGAGCTGTTTTTT. Residues: CASSLAYRGVSGELFF. Complete variable domain (other parts from reference TRBV5-1 and TRBJ2-2): KAGVTQTPRYLIKTRGQQVTLSCSPISGHRSVSWYQQTPGQGLQFLFEYFSETQRNKGNFPGRFSGRQFSNSRSEMNVSTLELGDSALYLCASSLAYRGVSGELFFGEGSRLTVL.

This clone was counted only a few times. CDR3 protein: CASSSPSSSYEQYF. CDR3 DNA sequence: TGTGCCAGCAGCTCTCCTTCCAGCTCCTACGAGCAGTACTTC. The rearrangement joins TRBV11-2 to TRBJ2-7, with D unclear. This CDR3 contains 14 residues. The V end was cut by 4 bases, the J end by 0 bases, with 10 bases between. Germline CDR1 reads SGHAT; CDR2 reads FQNNGV.